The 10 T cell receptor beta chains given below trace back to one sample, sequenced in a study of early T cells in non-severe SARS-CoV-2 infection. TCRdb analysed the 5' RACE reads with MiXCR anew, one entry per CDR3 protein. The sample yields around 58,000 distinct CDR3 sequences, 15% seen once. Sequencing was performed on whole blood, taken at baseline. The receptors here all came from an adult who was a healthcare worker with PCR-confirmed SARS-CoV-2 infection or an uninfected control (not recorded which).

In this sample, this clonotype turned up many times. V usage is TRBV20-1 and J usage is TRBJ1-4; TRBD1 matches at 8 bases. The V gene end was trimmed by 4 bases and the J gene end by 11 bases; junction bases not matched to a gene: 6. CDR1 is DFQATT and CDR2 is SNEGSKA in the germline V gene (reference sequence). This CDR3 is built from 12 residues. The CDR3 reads CSAIKQGEKLFF. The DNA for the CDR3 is TGCAGTGCTATCAAACAGGGGGAGAAACTGTTTTTT.

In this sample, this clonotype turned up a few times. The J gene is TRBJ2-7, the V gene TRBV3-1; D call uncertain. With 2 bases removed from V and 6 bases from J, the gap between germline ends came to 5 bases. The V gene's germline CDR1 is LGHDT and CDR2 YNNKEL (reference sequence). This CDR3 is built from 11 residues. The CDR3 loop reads CASSQSAEQYF. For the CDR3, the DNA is TGTGCCAGCAGCCAATCTGCCGAGCAGTACTTC.

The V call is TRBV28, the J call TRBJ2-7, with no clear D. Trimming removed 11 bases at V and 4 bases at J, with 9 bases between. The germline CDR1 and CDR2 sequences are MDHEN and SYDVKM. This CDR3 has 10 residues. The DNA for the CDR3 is TGTGCCGGGTCCGGTTACGAGCAGTACTTC. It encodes CAGSGYEQYF. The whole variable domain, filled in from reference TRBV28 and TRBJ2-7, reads DVKVTQSSRYLVKRTGEKVFLECVQDMDHENMFWYRQDPGLGLRLIYFSYDVKMKEKGDIPEGYSVSREKKERFSLILESASTNQTSMYLCAGSGYEQYFGPGTRLTVT.

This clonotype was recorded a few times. CDR3 DNA: TGTGCCAGCAGTGAAGCGGGTCAGGTGACGGGAAAACTGTTTTTT. It encodes CASSEAGQVTGKLFF. The J gene is TRBJ1-4, the V gene TRBV2, with D unclear. Trimming cost V 0 bases and J 10 bases, with 15 bases left between them. The CDR3 length is 15 residues. Looked up from germline, CDR1 is SNHLY and CDR2 is FYNNEI.

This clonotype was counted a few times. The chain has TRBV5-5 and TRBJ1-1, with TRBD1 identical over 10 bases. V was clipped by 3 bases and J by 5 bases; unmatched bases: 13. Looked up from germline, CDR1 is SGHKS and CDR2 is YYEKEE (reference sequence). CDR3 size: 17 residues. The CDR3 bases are TGTGCCAGCAGCTCTAGACAGGGGGCGGCGAGGTATACTGAAGCTTTCTTT. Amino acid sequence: CASSSRQGAARYTEAFF.

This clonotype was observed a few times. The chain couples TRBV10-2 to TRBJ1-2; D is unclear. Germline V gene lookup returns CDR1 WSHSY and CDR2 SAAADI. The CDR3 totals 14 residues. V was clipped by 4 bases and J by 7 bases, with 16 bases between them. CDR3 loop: CASSVPWQAGGYTF. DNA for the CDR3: TGCGCCAGCAGTGTCCCTTGGCAGGCCGGTGGCTACACCTTC.

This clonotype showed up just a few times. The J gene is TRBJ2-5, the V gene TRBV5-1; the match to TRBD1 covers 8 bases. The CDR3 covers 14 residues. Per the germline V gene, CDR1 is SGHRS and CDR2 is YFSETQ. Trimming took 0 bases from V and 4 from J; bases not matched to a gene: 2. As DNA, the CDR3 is TGCGCCAGCAGCTTGGCCAGGGGGCGAGAGACCCAGTACTTC. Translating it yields CASSLARGRETQYF.

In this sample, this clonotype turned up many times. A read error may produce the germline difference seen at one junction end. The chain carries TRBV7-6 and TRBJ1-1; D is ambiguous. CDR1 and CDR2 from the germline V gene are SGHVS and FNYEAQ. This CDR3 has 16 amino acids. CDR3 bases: TGTGCCAGCAGCCTAGCCGCGAGAGGCTCGAACACTGAAGCTTTCTTT. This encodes CASSLAARGSNTEAFF.

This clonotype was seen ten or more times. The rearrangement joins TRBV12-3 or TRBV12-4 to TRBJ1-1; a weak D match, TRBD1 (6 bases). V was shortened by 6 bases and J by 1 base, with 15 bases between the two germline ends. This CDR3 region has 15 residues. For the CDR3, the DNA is TGTGCCAGCAGGACAGGCCGGCGGCGGAACACTGAAGCTTTCTTT. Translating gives CASRTGRRRNTEAFF.

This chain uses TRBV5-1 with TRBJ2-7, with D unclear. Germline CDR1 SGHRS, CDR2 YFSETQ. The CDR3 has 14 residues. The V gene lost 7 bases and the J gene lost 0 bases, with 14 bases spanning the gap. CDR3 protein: CASRRQIDSYEQYF. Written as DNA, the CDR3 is TGCGCCAGCCGCCGGCAGATAGACTCCTACGAGCAGTACTTC.